Ten or more counts support the clone carrying this T cell receptor beta chain. The data stem from a study of HIV-infected patients and healthy controls. Whole blood was used without fractionation, so all unsorted peripheral T cells were included. Alpha and beta constant-region primers primed reverse transcription of about 0.5 ug RNA. Alpha and beta chain libraries were made separately by chain-specific third strand synthesis with multiplexing indices. TCRdb called the 5' RACE reads again in MiXCR, with one record for every CDR3 protein. The sample consists of about 7,600 distinct CDR3 sequences, approximately 11% of them appearing once. This clonotype originated in an adult with HIV infection. Sequences were derived from blood, sampled before antiretroviral therapy.

Written as DNA, the CDR3 is TGTGCCACCAGCAGAATCCCCCCAGACGGGCACAATGAGCAGTTCTTC. It translates to CATSRIPPDGHNEQFF. The genes are TRBV15 and TRBJ2-1; no clear D gene. Germline V gene lookup returns CDR1 LNHNV and CDR2 YYDKDF (reference sequence). The CDR3 covers 16 residues. V lost 2 bases and J 5 bases, leaving 16 bases between the germline ends.